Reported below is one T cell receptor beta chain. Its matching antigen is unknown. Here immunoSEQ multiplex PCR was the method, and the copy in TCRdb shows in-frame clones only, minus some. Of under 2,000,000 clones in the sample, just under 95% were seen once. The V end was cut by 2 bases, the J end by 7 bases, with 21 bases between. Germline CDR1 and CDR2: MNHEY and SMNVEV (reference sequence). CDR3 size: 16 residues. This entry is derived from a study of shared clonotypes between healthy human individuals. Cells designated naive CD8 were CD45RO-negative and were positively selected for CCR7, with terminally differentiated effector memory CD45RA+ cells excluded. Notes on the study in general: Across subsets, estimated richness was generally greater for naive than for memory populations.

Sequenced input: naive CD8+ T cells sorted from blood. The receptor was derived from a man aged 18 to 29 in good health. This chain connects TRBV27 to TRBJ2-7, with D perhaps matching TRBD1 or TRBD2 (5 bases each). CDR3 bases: TGTGCCAGCAGTTTAATTGGTGGGACGGGCACTGGAGAGCAGTACTTC. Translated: CASSLIGGTGTGEQYF.